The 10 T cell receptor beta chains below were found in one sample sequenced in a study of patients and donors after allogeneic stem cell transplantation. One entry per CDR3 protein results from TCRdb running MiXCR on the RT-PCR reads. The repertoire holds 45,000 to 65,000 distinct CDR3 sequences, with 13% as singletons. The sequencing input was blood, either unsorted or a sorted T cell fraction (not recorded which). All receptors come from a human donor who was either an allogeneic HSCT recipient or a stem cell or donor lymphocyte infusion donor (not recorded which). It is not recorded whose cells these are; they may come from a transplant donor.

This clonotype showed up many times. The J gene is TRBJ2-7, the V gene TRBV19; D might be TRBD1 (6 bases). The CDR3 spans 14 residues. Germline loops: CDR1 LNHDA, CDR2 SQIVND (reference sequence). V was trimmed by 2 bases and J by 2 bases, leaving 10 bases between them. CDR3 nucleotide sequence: TGTGCCAGTAGTATAAGGGACAAACCCTACGAGCAGTACTTC. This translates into CASSIRDKPYEQYF.

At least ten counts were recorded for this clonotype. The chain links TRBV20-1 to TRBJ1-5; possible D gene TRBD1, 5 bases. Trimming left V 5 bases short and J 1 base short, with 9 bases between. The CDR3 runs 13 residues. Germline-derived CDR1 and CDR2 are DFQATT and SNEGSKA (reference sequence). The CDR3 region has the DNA TGCAGTGCTTTCCGGGACAGCAATCAGCCCCAGCATTTT. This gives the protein CSAFRDSNQPQHF.

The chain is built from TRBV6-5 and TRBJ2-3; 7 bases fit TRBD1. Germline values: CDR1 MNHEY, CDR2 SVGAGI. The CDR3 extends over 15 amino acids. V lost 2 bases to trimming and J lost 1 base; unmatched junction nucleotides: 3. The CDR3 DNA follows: TGTGCCAGCAGTTACCGAACAGGGGGCACAGATACGCAGTATTTT. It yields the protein CASSYRTGGTDTQYF.

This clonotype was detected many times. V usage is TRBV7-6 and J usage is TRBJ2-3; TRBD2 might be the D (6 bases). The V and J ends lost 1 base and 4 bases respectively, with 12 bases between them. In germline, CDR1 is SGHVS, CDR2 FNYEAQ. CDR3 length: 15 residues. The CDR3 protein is CASSLVGGSADTQYF. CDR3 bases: TGTGCCAGCAGCTTAGTTGGAGGGAGCGCAGATACGCAGTATTTT.

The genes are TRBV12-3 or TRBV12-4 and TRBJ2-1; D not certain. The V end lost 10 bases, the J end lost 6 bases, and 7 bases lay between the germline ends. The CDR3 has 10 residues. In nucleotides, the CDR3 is TGTGCCACCATGGGCAATGAGCAGTTCTTC. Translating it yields CATMGNEQFF.

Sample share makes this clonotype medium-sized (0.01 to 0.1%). CDR3 coding DNA: TGTGCCAGCAGTGCCCAGGGAAGTCGTAGCAATCAGCCCCAGCATTTT. Residues: CASSAQGSRSNQPQHF. This sequence joins TRBV2 and TRBJ1-5; D possibly corresponds to TRBD1 (5 bases). CDR3 size: 16 residues. The V end was cut by 4 bases, the J end by 0 bases, with 13 bases between. From germline, CDR1 is SNHLY and CDR2 FYNNEI.

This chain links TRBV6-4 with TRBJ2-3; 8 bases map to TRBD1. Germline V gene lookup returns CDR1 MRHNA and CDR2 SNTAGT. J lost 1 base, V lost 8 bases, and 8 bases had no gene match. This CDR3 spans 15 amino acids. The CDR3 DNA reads TGTGCCAGCTCCAGGGGGCGAGGAGGCACAGATACGCAGTATTTT. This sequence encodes CASSRGRGGTDTQYF.

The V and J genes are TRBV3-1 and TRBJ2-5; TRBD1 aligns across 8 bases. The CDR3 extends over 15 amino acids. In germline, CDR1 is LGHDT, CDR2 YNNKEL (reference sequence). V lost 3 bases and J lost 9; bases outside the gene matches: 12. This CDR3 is CASSHKESGGDPQYF. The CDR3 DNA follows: TGTGCCAGCAGCCACAAGGAGTCAGGGGGCGACCCCCAGTACTTC.

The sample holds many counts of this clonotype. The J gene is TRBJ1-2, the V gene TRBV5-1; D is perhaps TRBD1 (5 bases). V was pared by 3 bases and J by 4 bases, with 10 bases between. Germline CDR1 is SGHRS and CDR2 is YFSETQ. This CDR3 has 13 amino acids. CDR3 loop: CASSWDGFYGYTF. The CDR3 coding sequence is TGCGCCAGCAGCTGGGACGGATTCTATGGCTACACCTTC. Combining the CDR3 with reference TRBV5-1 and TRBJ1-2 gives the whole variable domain KAGVTQTPRYLIKTRGQQVTLSCSPISGHRSVSWYQQTPGQGLQFLFEYFSETQRNKGNFPGRFSGRQFSNSRSEMNVSTLELGDSALYLCASSWDGFYGYTFGSGTRLTVV.

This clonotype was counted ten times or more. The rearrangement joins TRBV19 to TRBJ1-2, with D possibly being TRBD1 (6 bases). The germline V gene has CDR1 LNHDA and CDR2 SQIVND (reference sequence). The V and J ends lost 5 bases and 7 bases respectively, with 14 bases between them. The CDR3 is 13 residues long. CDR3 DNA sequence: TGTGCCAGTAGTGGTGAGGGGGGTGTTGGCTACACCTTC. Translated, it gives CASSGEGGVGYTF.